These 30 T cell receptor beta chains were sequenced from one sample in a study of blood T cell repertoires in COVID-19. This table comes from immunoSEQ multiplex PCR, and its TCRdb copy is limited to in-frame clones, with some not included. The table includes tens of thousands of clones, 84% detected once. The sample taken for sequencing was peripheral blood. Source of these receptors: a man aged 55 to 70 with acute or convalescent COVID-19.

V and J are TRBV7-2 and TRBJ2-1; possibly TRBD1 for D (5 bases). The CDR3 extends over 15 amino acids. In germline, CDR1 is SGHTA, CDR2 FQGNSA. Trimming took off 5 bases at V and 5 bases at J, with 16 bases between the two ends. The CDR3 spells CASSRLGSGNNEQFF. The CDR3 DNA reads TGTGCCAGCAGCCGTTTAGGGTCAGGGAACAATGAGCAGTTCTTC.

This clone has a handful of counts. The chain has TRBV5-1 and TRBJ2-2; D gene ambiguous. The CDR3 has 14 amino acids. V gave up 1 base and J gave up 1 base, with 5 bases separating them. The germline V gene encodes CDR1 SGHRS and CDR2 YFSETQ. CDR3 amino acids: CASSLNKNTGELFF. CDR3 bases: TGCGCCAGCAGCTTGAACAAGAACACCGGGGAGCTGTTTTTT. Combining the CDR3 with reference TRBV5-1 and TRBJ2-2 gives the whole variable domain KAGVTQTPRYLIKTRGQQVTLSCSPISGHRSVSWYQQTPGQGLQFLFEYFSETQRNKGNFPGRFSGRQFSNSRSEMNVSTLELGDSALYLCASSLNKNTGELFFGEGSRLTVL.

The J gene is TRBJ2-7, the V gene TRBV6-2 or TRBV6-3; D is ambiguous. This CDR3 comprises 11 residues. Germline CDR1 and CDR2: MNHEY and SVGEGT. V was cut by 2 bases and J by 4 bases, with 3 bases left in between. The CDR3 DNA follows: TGTGCCAGCAGTTACGCGTACGAGCAGTACTTC. This codes for CASSYAYEQYF.

This chain joins TRBV28 and TRBJ2-1; 9 positions match TRBD1. Per germline, CDR1 MDHEN and CDR2 SYDVKM. J was trimmed by 7 bases and V by 4 bases; bases with no gene match: 8. The CDR3 is 15 residues long. CDR3 in amino acids: CASSSDRGFGNEQFF. The CDR3 DNA follows: TGTGCCAGCAGTTCGGACAGGGGATTTGGAAATGAGCAGTTCTTC.

This chain connects TRBV5-1 to TRBJ2-4; D ambiguous. The length of the CDR3 is 15 residues. V was cut by 0 bases and J by 2 bases, with 9 bases left in between. Germline V gives CDR1 SGHRS, CDR2 YFSETQ. CDR3 in amino acids: CASSLENSSKNIQYF. CDR3 DNA: TGCGCCAGCAGCTTGGAGAACAGTTCCAAAAACATTCAGTACTTC.

The chain recombines TRBV19 with TRBJ2-1, with D perhaps TRBD2 (6 bases). V dropped 11 bases and J dropped 7 bases, with 15 bases sitting between them. CDR1 and CDR2 (germline): LNHDA, SQIVND (reference sequence). The CDR3 length is 12 residues. The CDR3: CASEGRTNEQFF. The CDR3 coding sequence is TGTGCCTCGGAGGGGAGGACTAATGAGCAGTTCTTC.

V gene TRBV24-1 combines with J gene TRBJ1-2, with TRBD1 identical over 9 bases. J gave up 7 bases and V 6 bases, and 8 bases lay outside the gene matches. This CDR3 region has 14 residues. Per the germline V gene, CDR1 is KGHDR and CDR2 is SFDVKD. Here the CDR3 reads CATSSRQGVAGYTF. In nucleotides, the CDR3 is TGTGCCACCAGTTCGAGACAGGGGGTGGCTGGCTACACCTTC.

This clone was counted a few times. This chain links TRBV10-3 with TRBJ2-3; 10 bases match TRBD1. V lost 6 bases to trimming and J lost 6 bases; unmatched junction nucleotides: 3. Germline values: CDR1 ENHRY, CDR2 SYGVKD. This CDR3 has 13 residues. This CDR3 reads CAIRGTGDDTQYF. In nucleotides, the CDR3 is TGTGCCATCAGGGGGACAGGGGATGATACGCAGTATTTT.

The gene calls are TRBV27 and TRBJ1-5; 8 bases fit TRBD1. CDR1 and CDR2 (germline): MNHEY, SMNVEV (reference sequence). Trimming at V came to 3 bases and at J to 2 bases, leaving 12 bases not matched to a gene. CDR3 size: 18 residues. The CDR3 nucleotides are TGTGCCAGCAGTTTGAGGCAGGGGGCGAGTTCGGGCAATCAGCCCCAGCATTTT. Encoded protein: CASSLRQGASSGNQPQHF.

The J gene is TRBJ1-5, the V gene TRBV6-1; D perhaps matches TRBD1 (6 bases). Per the germline V gene, CDR1 is MNHNS and CDR2 is SASEGT. The CDR3 contains 14 residues. The V gene lost 2 bases and the J gene lost 2 bases, with 7 bases spanning the gap. This chain's CDR3 is CASSEQGRNQPQHF. In nucleotides, the CDR3 is TGTGCCAGCAGTGAACAGGGGCGCAATCAGCCCCAGCATTTT.

This clone appeared a single time. The chain employs TRBV2 and TRBJ2-2; D might be TRBD1 (7 bases). From germline, CDR1 is SNHLY and CDR2 FYNNEI. This CDR3 has 14 residues. V dropped 5 bases and J dropped 5 bases, with 12 bases sitting between them. CDR3 in amino acids: CASSPQGRTGELFF. The CDR3 bases are TGTGCCAGCAGTCCACAGGGGAGGACCGGGGAGCTGTTTTTT.

DNA for the CDR3: TGTGCCACTAGCTCGCCCTATCACACCGGGGAGCTGTTTTTT. Its translation is CATSSPYHTGELFF. The chain recombines TRBV24-1 with TRBJ2-2; D remains ambiguous. The V end was cut by 10 bases, the J end by 3 bases, with 14 bases between. The CDR3 runs to 14 residues. The germline V gene has CDR1 KGHDR and CDR2 SFDVKD.

The chain combines TRBV30 with TRBJ2-5; a possible D gene is TRBD1 (5 bases). V was clipped by 2 bases and J by 5 bases, with 12 bases between them. Germline V lookup: CDR1 GTSNPN, CDR2 SVGIG (reference sequence). CDR3 length: 13 residues. The CDR3 region has the DNA TGTGCCTGGAGTAGGGGTTCTTGGGAGACCCAGTACTTC. Protein product: CAWSRGSWETQYF.

The chain has TRBV28 and TRBJ1-3; D is possibly TRBD1 (5 bases). This CDR3 region has 19 residues. Trimming left V 2 bases short and J 1 base short, with 21 bases between. Germline-derived CDR1 and CDR2 are MDHEN and SYDVKM. This chain's CDR3 is CASSLHAAGNQGSGNTIYF. Written as DNA, the CDR3 is TGTGCCAGCAGTTTACACGCTGCGGGGAACCAGGGATCTGGAAACACCATATATTTT.

The chain joins TRBV5-5 to TRBJ2-6, with D perhaps TRBD1 (6 bases). In germline, CDR1 is SGHKS, CDR2 YYEKEE (reference sequence). CDR3 length: 17 residues. V lost 3 bases to trimming and J lost 0 bases, with 13 bases between them. The CDR3 loop reads CASSYQDSFSGANVLTF. CDR3 nucleotide sequence: TGTGCCAGCAGCTACCAGGACAGTTTCTCTGGGGCCAACGTCCTGACTTTC. Full variable domain (rest looked up from reference TRBV5-5 and TRBJ2-6): DAGVTQSPTHLIKTRGQQVTLRCSPISGHKSVSWYQQVLGQGPQFIFQYYEKEERGRGNFPDRFSARQFPNYSSELNVNALLLGDSALYLCASSYQDSFSGANVLTFGAGSRLTVL.

V and J are TRBV19 and TRBJ1-5; 8 bases are shared with TRBD1. Germline CDR1 is LNHDA and CDR2 is SQIVND (reference sequence). This CDR3 has 15 amino acids. V lost 6 bases, J lost 3 bases, and 7 bases stayed unmatched. CDR3 nucleotide sequence: TGTGCCAGTAGGGAGGGACAGGCCAACAATCAGCCCCAGCATTTT. This translates into CASREGQANNQPQHF.

V is TRBV9 and J is TRBJ2-3; TRBD2 matches at 8 bases. The CDR3 totals 14 residues. In germline, CDR1 is SGDLS, CDR2 YYNGEE. The junction had 4 bases not matched to a gene; V was cut back by 4 bases and J by 3 bases. The CDR3 loop is CASSPRGGTDTQYF. In DNA form, the CDR3 reads TGTGCCAGCAGCCCCCGCGGGGGGACAGATACGCAGTATTTT.

The count of this clone is one. The chain employs TRBV15 and TRBJ2-2; the match to TRBD1 covers 7 bases. After removal of 4 bases from V and 3 bases from J, the junction contained 14 bases not matched to a gene. Germline CDR1 LNHNV, CDR2 YYDKDF (reference sequence). The CDR3 loop spans 18 amino acids. CDR3 in DNA: TGTGCCACCAGCACCCGAGGGCGACAGGGTAGTCACACCGGGGAGCTGTTTTTT. Encoded protein: CATSTRGRQGSHTGELFF.

CDR3 bases: TGTGCCAGCAGTCCTAGACAGGGATGGAACACTGAAGCTTTCTTT. Protein sequence: CASSPRQGWNTEAFF. This chain links TRBV27 with TRBJ1-1; 7 bases are shared with TRBD1. This CDR3 is 15 amino acids long. The ends lost 5 bases at V and 1 base at J; junction bases unmatched: 7. Germline CDR1 and CDR2: MNHEY and SMNVEV (reference sequence).

This clone was recorded only once. J is TRBJ2-3 and V is TRBV6-5; 9 bases are shared with TRBD1. The CDR3 has 15 residues. Germline trimming cut 9 bases from V and 3 bases from J; bases unmatched to any gene: 10. Per the germline V gene, CDR1 is MNHEY and CDR2 is SVGAGI. Here the CDR3 reads CASTRGQGLTDTQYF. DNA for the CDR3: TGTGCCAGTACTCGGGGACAGGGTTTGACAGATACGCAGTATTTT.

J is TRBJ1-3 and V is TRBV4-2; D unclear. The V end was cut by 0 bases, the J end by 4 bases, with 16 bases between. Germline V CDR1 and CDR2: LGHNA, YNFKEQ. The CDR3 is 17 residues long. CDR3 in amino acids: CASSQDKTRGMGNTIYF. Here the CDR3 DNA reads TGTGCCAGCAGCCAAGATAAGACCCGGGGAATGGGAAACACCATATATTTT.

The chain combines TRBV2 with TRBJ1-1; D may be TRBD1 (5 bases). The CDR3 length is 11 residues. CDR1 and CDR2 from the germline V gene are SNHLY and FYNNEI. V was clipped by 7 bases and J by 8 bases, with 11 bases between them. The CDR3 coding sequence is TGTGCCAGCATTCGCGACAGAGAAGCTTTCTTT. Its translation is CASIRDREAFF.

This clone was seen just once. J is TRBJ1-5 and V is TRBV12-3 or TRBV12-4; D gene uncertain. The length of the CDR3 is 13 residues. V lost 6 bases and J lost 11, with 17 bases in between. Here the CDR3 DNA reads TGTGCCAGCAGGAGGTTCTCCGGGTGGGCCCAGCATTTT. Protein sequence: CASRRFSGWAQHF.

The chain is built from TRBV18 and TRBJ1-2, with 7 bases that match TRBD1. The length of the CDR3 is 16 residues. J lost 0 bases, V lost 6 bases, and 10 bases had no gene match. Germline CDR1 and CDR2: KGHSH and LQKENI. The CDR3 DNA is TGTGCCAGCTCCCAACAGGGGATTTCAGCTAACTATGGCTACACCTTC. Its translation: CASSQQGISANYGYTF.

The gene calls are TRBV5-4 and TRBJ2-1, with D possibly being TRBD2 (7 bases). The CDR3 runs to 15 residues. Between the trimmed V and J ends, which lost 2 bases and 5 bases, there was a span of 14 bases. Germline CDR1 is SGHNT and CDR2 is YYREEE (reference sequence). The CDR3 spells CASSFPRGGDNEQFF. The CDR3 DNA follows: TGTGCCAGCAGCTTCCCCAGGGGAGGGGACAATGAGCAGTTCTTC.

V usage is TRBV5-5 and J usage is TRBJ1-6; D ambiguous. The CDR3 loop spans 12 amino acids. V was trimmed by 2 bases and J by 7 bases, leaving 4 bases between them. Germline V gene lookup returns CDR1 SGHKS and CDR2 YYEKEE (reference sequence). The CDR3 coding sequence is TGTGCCAGCAGCTTAAGCAATTCACCCCTCCACTTT. Residues: CASSLSNSPLHF.

This chain uses TRBV2 with TRBJ2-1; D perhaps matches TRBD1 (5 bases). The CDR3 is made up of 13 amino acids. Germline CDR1 reads SNHLY; CDR2 reads FYNNEI. The V end lost 8 bases, the J end lost 5 bases, and 13 bases lay between the germline ends. CDR3 nucleotides: TGTGCCAGCCTCCGGACACCCAACAATGAGCAGTTCTTC. Amino acid sequence: CASLRTPNNEQFF.

This clone was picked up one time. The chain has TRBV9 and TRBJ2-2; D gene unclear. The ends were cut back, 6 bases at V and 3 bases at J, with 9 bases in the middle. The V gene's germline CDR1 is SGDLS and CDR2 YYNGEE. The CDR3 runs 13 residues. The CDR3: CASKEPYTGELFF. CDR3 bases: TGTGCCAGCAAAGAGCCCTACACCGGGGAGCTGTTTTTT.

The V gene is TRBV2, the J gene TRBJ1-5, with D possibly TRBD1 on 6 matching bases. Germline V CDR1 and CDR2: SNHLY, FYNNEI. Between the trimmed V and J ends, which lost 8 bases and 0 bases, there was a span of 17 bases. The length of the CDR3 is 16 residues. The CDR3, as DNA: TGTGCCAGCGGTGGTTCGGCAGGGGATAGCAATCAGCCCCAGCATTTT. This gives the protein CASGGSAGDSNQPQHF.

V is TRBV29-1 and J is TRBJ1-2; no clear D. CDR1 is SQVTM and CDR2 is ANQGSEA in the germline V gene. Trimming shortened V by 5 bases and J by 2 bases, and 12 bases separated the two germline ends. The CDR3 is 13 amino acids. For the CDR3, the DNA is TGCAGCGTTCTGGTGGCACAGAACTATGGCTACACCTTC. Its translation: CSVLVAQNYGYTF.